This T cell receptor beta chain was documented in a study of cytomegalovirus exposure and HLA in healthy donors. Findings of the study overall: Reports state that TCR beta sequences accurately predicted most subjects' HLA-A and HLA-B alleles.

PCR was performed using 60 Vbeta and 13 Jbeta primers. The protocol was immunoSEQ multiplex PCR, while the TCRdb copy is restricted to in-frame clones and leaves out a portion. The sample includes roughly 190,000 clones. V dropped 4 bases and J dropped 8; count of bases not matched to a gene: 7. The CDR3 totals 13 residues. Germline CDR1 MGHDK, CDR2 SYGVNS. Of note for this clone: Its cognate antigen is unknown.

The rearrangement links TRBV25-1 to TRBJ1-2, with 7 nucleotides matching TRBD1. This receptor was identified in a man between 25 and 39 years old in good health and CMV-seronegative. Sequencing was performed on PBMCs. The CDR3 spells CASSVDRDLGYTF. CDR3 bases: TGTGCCAGCAGTGTCGACAGGGACCTCGGCTACACCTTC.